The table lists the clone carrying this T cell receptor beta chain with a few counts. Its antigen is still unknown. CDR3 length equals 15 residues. Trimming cost V 6 bases and J 1 base, with 13 bases left between them. The data are from a study of response to subunit inactivated influenza vaccine. Regarding the study as a whole: Each seasonal influenza vaccination recruits few new T cells, the authors suggested.

TCRdb itself ran the RT-PCR reads through MiXCR, one entry per CDR3 protein. The table includes just under 250,000 distinct CDR3 sequences, approximately 12% detected once. Sequencing used non-naive T cells sorted from PBMCs, obtained 14 to 15 days before vaccination. The V gene is TRBV12-3 or TRBV12-4, the J gene TRBJ1-5; unclear D gene. The receptor was derived from a man over 45 who received an inactivated influenza vaccine. As DNA, the CDR3 is TGTGCCAGCAGCCCCGGACTGCTAAGCAATCAGCCCCAGCATTTT. It codes for CASSPGLLSNQPQHF.